The 28 T cell receptor beta chains below all came from one sample that was sequenced in a study of quantifying T cell responses using KT2 cells. The wider study: cDNA was made from DNase-treated RNA using alpha and beta constant primers.

The cDNA 3' end received a ligated oligonucleotide with a UMI. The first PCR ran 3 to 5 cycles with an equimolar RC1.1 and RC1.2 beta primer mix. TCRdb passed the UMI-ligation and nested PCR reads through MiXCR, listing each CDR3 protein once. In the table there are 40,000 to 60,000 distinct CDR3 sequences, around a tenth of which are singletons. Material: PBMCs spiked with cells of the T cell clone KT2. These receptors all come from a human donor.

Only a few counts were recorded for this clonotype. The chain couples TRBV4-2 to TRBJ2-5; 10 bases map to TRBD2. The CDR3 runs to 17 residues. After removal of 1 base from V and 1 base from J, the junction contained 6 bases not matched to a gene. CDR1 and CDR2 from the germline V gene are LGHNA and YNFKEQ. CDR3 sequence: CASSQVGERGGQETQYF. The CDR3, as DNA: TGTGCCAGCAGCCAAGTAGGCGAGCGGGGGGGCCAAGAGACCCAGTACTTC.

This clonotype was picked up a small number of times. This chain uses TRBV7-2 with TRBJ2-1, with 9 positions matching TRBD1. V dropped 5 bases and J dropped 8; count of bases not matched to a gene: 7. CDR1 SGHTA and CDR2 FQGNSA come from the germline V gene. The CDR3 covers 14 residues. The CDR3 bases are TGTGCCAGCAGCGCTTGGACAGGGGAGGATGAGCAGTTCTTC. The encoded protein is CASSAWTGEDEQFF.

This clonotype was counted a few times. The chain uses TRBV6-2 or TRBV6-3 and TRBJ1-2; D might be TRBD1 (6 bases). Per germline, CDR1 MNHEY and CDR2 SVGEGT. The CDR3 has 15 amino acids. The ends were cut back, 5 bases at V and 4 bases at J, with 17 bases in the middle. The DNA for the CDR3 is TGTGCCAGCAGTGAAAGGGGGGGCCGGAGCTATGGCTACACCTTC. Its protein product is CASSERGGRSYGYTF.

This clonotype has more than one count but fewer than ten. The rearrangement joins TRBV12-3 or TRBV12-4 to TRBJ2-7; 7 bases align to TRBD2. The CDR3 is made up of 15 amino acids. V trimming: 3 bases; J trimming: 1 base; junction bases outside the gene matches: 6. CDR3 protein: CASSFAGAGSYEQYF. CDR3 in DNA: TGTGCCAGCAGTTTTGCGGGAGCGGGGTCCTACGAGCAGTACTTC.

This clonotype has a handful of counts. The chain links TRBV4-2 to TRBJ2-1; perhaps TRBD2 as D (6 bases). Germline V lookup: CDR1 LGHNA, CDR2 YNFKEQ. The CDR3 loop spans 14 amino acids. V gave up 0 bases and J gave up 6 bases, with 9 bases separating them. CDR3 amino acids: CASSQDLGGNEQFF. CDR3 coding DNA: TGTGCCAGCAGCCAAGATCTCGGGGGCAATGAGCAGTTCTTC.

The chain links TRBV5-1 to TRBJ2-6; D call uncertain. Trimming left V 4 bases short and J 0 bases short, with 11 bases between. The CDR3 spans 16 residues. CDR1 and CDR2 (germline): SGHRS, YFSETQ. The CDR3 loop reads CASSIRADSGANVLTF. CDR3 coding DNA: TGCGCCAGCAGCATCCGGGCTGACTCTGGGGCCAACGTCCTGACTTTC.

This clonotype was counted at least ten times. V gene TRBV4-1 combines with J gene TRBJ1-2; D ambiguous. The CDR3 length is 12 residues. The V end was cut by 1 base, the J end by 7 bases, with 7 bases between. Germline V CDR1 and CDR2: MGHRA, YSYEKL. The CDR3 DNA is TGCGCCAGCAGCCAAGCAAACACTGGCTACACCTTC. As protein: CASSQANTGYTF.

The V call is TRBV24-1, the J call TRBJ1-5; TRBD1 might be the D (6 bases). V lost 3 bases, J lost 0 bases, and 8 bases lay in between. The CDR3 has 15 residues. Germline V gene data show CDR1 as KGHDR and CDR2 as SFDVKD. CDR3 loop: CATSDGQYSNQPQHF. In nucleotides, the CDR3 is TGTGCCACCAGTGATGGACAGTATAGCAATCAGCCCCAGCATTTT.

This clonotype was recorded at least ten times. CDR3 protein: CASSARKKADTQYF. The CDR3 DNA is TGTGCCAGCAGCGCCCGAAAGAAGGCAGATACGCAGTATTTT. The chain combines TRBV12-1 with TRBJ2-3. TRBV12-1 is a pseudogene locus. This CDR3 comprises 14 residues.

The chain is built from TRBV25-1 and TRBJ1-4; D gene uncertain. Germline values: CDR1 MGHDK, CDR2 SYGVNS. V lost 3 bases and J 0 bases, leaving 8 bases between the germline ends. This CDR3 contains 15 residues. This CDR3 reads CASSDDRSTNEKLFF. The CDR3 nucleotides read TGTGCCAGCAGTGATGACCGTTCAACTAATGAAAAACTGTTTTTT.

This sequence joins TRBV15 and TRBJ2-4; D could derive from TRBD1 or TRBD2 (5 bases each). The CDR3 contains 16 residues. V was pared by 0 bases and J by 0 bases, with 9 bases between. Germline V CDR1 and CDR2: LNHNV, YYDKDF (reference sequence). The CDR3 spells CATSRDLGEAKNIQYF. The CDR3 coding sequence is TGTGCCACCAGCAGAGATCTGGGGGAAGCCAAAAACATTCAGTACTTC.

This chain connects TRBV5-1 to TRBJ1-2; D not certain. V dropped 0 bases and J dropped 2 bases, with 5 bases sitting between them. Looked up from germline, CDR1 is SGHRS and CDR2 is YFSETQ. CDR3 length equals 13 residues. The CDR3 nucleotides read TGCGCCAGCAGCTTGGGGGAGAACTATGGCTACACCTTC. Amino acids: CASSLGENYGYTF.

The chain links TRBV7-2 to TRBJ2-5; D possibly matches TRBD1 or TRBD2 (5 bases each). The CDR3 length is 16 residues. The V gene's germline CDR1 is SGHTA and CDR2 FQGNSA. V lost 6 bases, J lost 1 base, and 18 bases lay in between. The chain's CDR3 is CASRLRPGRFQETQYF. CDR3 DNA sequence: TGTGCCAGCAGACTAAGGCCGGGACGCTTCCAAGAGACCCAGTACTTC. Using reference TRBV7-2 and TRBJ2-5 for the parts outside the CDR3, the full variable domain is GAGVSQSPSNKVTEKGKDVELRCDPISGHTALYWYRQSLGQGLEFLIYFQGNSAPDKSGLPSDRFSAERTGGSVSTLTIQRTQQEDSAVYLCASRLRPGRFQETQYFGPGTRLLVL.

Regarding this clonotype: A much larger clone lies a single base off, so this may be a read error. The CDR3 DNA is TGTGCCACCAGCCAATACGGGGGCTACGAGCAGTACTTC. This gives the protein CATSQYGGYEQYF. The chain couples TRBV15 to TRBJ2-7, with a tentative D call TRBD2 (6 bases). This CDR3 spans 13 amino acids. Trimming shortened V by 5 bases and J by 3 bases, and 11 bases separated the two germline ends. Germline V CDR1 and CDR2: LNHNV, YYDKDF (reference sequence).

The gene calls are TRBV9 and TRBJ2-3, with no clear D. The V end was cut by 4 bases, the J end by 3 bases, with 12 bases between. This CDR3 region has 14 residues. CDR1 is SGDLS, CDR2 YYNGEE, per germline. The CDR3: CASSPYGHTDTQYF. In DNA, the CDR3 is TGTGCCAGCAGCCCCTACGGTCATACAGATACGCAGTATTTT.

J is TRBJ1-6 and V is TRBV6-5; D is undetermined. From germline, CDR1 is MNHEY and CDR2 SVGAGI. V lost 5 bases and J 8 bases, leaving 10 bases between the germline ends. The CDR3 runs to 13 residues. This chain's CDR3 is CASSQDQDSPLHF. CDR3 DNA sequence: TGTGCCAGCAGTCAGGACCAGGATTCACCCCTCCACTTT.

This clonotype was found a few times. V and J are TRBV5-1 and TRBJ2-3; weak D call: TRBD1 (5 bases). The CDR3 is 13 residues long. Deletions cut 5 bases from V and 0 bases from J, with 7 bases between. Germline CDR1 is SGHRS and CDR2 is YFSETQ. Written as DNA, the CDR3 is TGCGCCAGCAGGACAGAGAGCACAGATACGCAGTATTTT. Amino acids: CASRTESTDTQYF. Complete variable domain (other parts from reference TRBV5-1 and TRBJ2-3): KAGVTQTPRYLIKTRGQQVTLSCSPISGHRSVSWYQQTPGQGLQFLFEYFSETQRNKGNFPGRFSGRQFSNSRSEMNVSTLELGDSALYLCASRTESTDTQYFGPGTRLTVL.

This clonotype has only a few counts. The V gene is TRBV10-3, the J gene TRBJ2-7; D is possibly TRBD2 (6 bases). The CDR3 length is 12 residues. The V end was cut by 7 bases, the J end by 6 bases, with 13 bases between. Germline V gives CDR1 ENHRY, CDR2 SYGVKD. CDR3 DNA sequence: TGTGCCATCAACCTTCTAGCGTCCGAGCAGTACTTC. It translates to CAINLLASEQYF.

The chain employs TRBV6-1 and TRBJ2-7; 12 nucleotides match TRBD2. Germline-derived CDR1 and CDR2 are MNHNS and SASEGT. V lost 6 bases and J lost 2; bases outside the gene matches: 5. This CDR3 spans 15 amino acids. This CDR3 is CASRGLAGSAYEQYF. The CDR3 coding sequence is TGTGCCAGCAGAGGACTAGCGGGGTCCGCCTACGAGCAGTACTTC.

This clonotype was detected only a few times. The rearrangement links TRBV5-1 to TRBJ2-7, with D unclear. Trimming cost V 2 bases and J 3 bases, with 9 bases left between them. The germline gives CDR1 SGHRS, CDR2 YFSETQ. This CDR3 contains 13 residues. CDR3 loop: CASSLWTGYEQYF. The CDR3 nucleotides are TGCGCCAGCAGCTTATGGACGGGCTACGAGCAGTACTTC.

The CDR3: CASSQERGRGTGELFF. The CDR3 coding sequence is TGCGCCAGCAGCCAAGAACGGGGCAGGGGCACCGGGGAGCTGTTTTTT. The chain couples TRBV4-3 to TRBJ2-2; D might be TRBD1 (6 bases). The germline gives CDR1 LGHNA, CDR2 YSLEER. V was trimmed by 0 bases and J by 4 bases, leaving 12 bases between them. The CDR3 length is 16 residues.

At least ten counts were recorded for this clonotype. V and J are TRBV20-1 and TRBJ2-1; 7 bases match TRBD2. The CDR3 sequence is 15 residues long. V lost 3 bases and J lost 8; bases outside the gene matches: 13. Germline lookup yields CDR1 DFQATT and CDR2 SNEGSKA (reference sequence). The CDR3 bases are TGCAGTGCTAGTAGGGGAGCGGGATCTTCGGATGAGCAGTTCTTC. Amino acids: CSASRGAGSSDEQFF.

Many counts were recorded for this clonotype. The V and J genes are TRBV6-5 and TRBJ1-1; a weak D match, TRBD1 (5 bases). Germline V gene data show CDR1 as MNHEY and CDR2 as SVGAGI. Between the trimmed V and J ends, which lost 6 bases and 4 bases, there was a span of 18 bases. The CDR3 runs 15 residues. This CDR3 reads CASSQTGGMITEAFF. As DNA, the CDR3 is TGTGCCAGCAGCCAAACTGGGGGGATGATCACTGAAGCTTTCTTT.

The sample holds one count of this clonotype. The chain couples TRBV24-1 to TRBJ1-3; 7 bases are shared with TRBD1. CDR3 length: 20 residues. Germline loops: CDR1 KGHDR, CDR2 SFDVKD. J lost 0 bases, V lost 9 bases, and 22 bases had no gene match. CDR3 sequence: CATSHDRVSPQKSSGNTIYF. For the CDR3, the DNA is TGTGCCACCTCTCACGACAGGGTCTCACCCCAAAAGAGCTCTGGAAACACCATATATTTT.

This clonotype was counted only a few times. V gene TRBV7-6 combines with J gene TRBJ2-6, with 12 bases fitting TRBD1. With V trimmed by 4 bases and J by 4 bases, 11 bases remained unmatched. The CDR3 is made up of 19 amino acids. Looked up from germline, CDR1 is SGHVS and CDR2 is FNYEAQ. CDR3 protein: CASSSMRRDRGPGANVLTF. As DNA, the CDR3 is TGTGCCAGCAGCTCCATGAGGAGGGACAGGGGGCCCGGGGCCAACGTCCTGACTTTC.

This sequence joins TRBV29-1 and TRBJ2-1, with TRBD1 identical over 8 bases. The J segment lost 12 bases and the V segment lost 0 bases, leaving 7 bases of the junction unmatched. Germline V CDR1 and CDR2: SQVTM, ANQGSEA. This CDR3 spans 13 amino acids. CDR3 sequence reads: CSVEDDRGSRQFF. The CDR3 DNA reads as TGCAGCGTTGAAGATGACAGGGGTTCACGGCAGTTCTTC.

Many counts were recorded for this clonotype. The chain is built from TRBV30 and TRBJ2-5; D is ambiguous. Germline assignment: CDR1 GTSNPN and CDR2 SVGIG (reference sequence). The V and J ends lost 2 bases and 5 bases respectively, with 9 bases between them. The CDR3 loop spans 12 amino acids. The CDR3 region is CAWSPASETQYF. The CDR3 coding sequence is TGTGCCTGGAGTCCAGCCTCCGAGACCCAGTACTTC.

This clonotype has only a few counts. This chain links TRBV7-9 with TRBJ2-5, with 7 bases that match TRBD2. Germline trimming cut 4 bases from V and 0 bases from J; bases unmatched to any gene: 5. CDR3 length equals 15 residues. Germline V gene sequence: CDR1 SEHNR, CDR2 FQNEAQ (reference sequence). The CDR3 DNA follows: TGTGCCAGCAGCTCCCCGGGGGGAAACCAAGAGACCCAGTACTTC. Its translation is CASSSPGGNQETQYF.